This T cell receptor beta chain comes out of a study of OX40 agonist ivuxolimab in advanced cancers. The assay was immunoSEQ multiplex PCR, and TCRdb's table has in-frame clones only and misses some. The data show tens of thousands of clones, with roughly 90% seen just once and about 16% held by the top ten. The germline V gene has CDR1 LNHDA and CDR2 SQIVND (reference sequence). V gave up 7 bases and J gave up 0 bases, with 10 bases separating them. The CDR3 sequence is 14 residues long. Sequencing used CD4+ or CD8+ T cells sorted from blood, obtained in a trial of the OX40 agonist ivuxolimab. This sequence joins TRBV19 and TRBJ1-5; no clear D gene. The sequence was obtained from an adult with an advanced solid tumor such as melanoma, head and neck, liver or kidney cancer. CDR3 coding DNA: TGTGCCAGTACGACGGTTCATAGCAATCAGCCCCAGCATTTT. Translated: CASTTVHSNQPQHF.